This entry is about one TCR beta chain. The data belong to a study of OX40 agonist ivuxolimab in advanced cancers. The sampling schedule covered blood at baseline, cycle 4 day 1, and cycle 7 day 1. Measured with immunoSEQ multiplex PCR; TCRdb has only the in-frame clones, and not every one. Among 73,000 or so clones, about 92% were seen once, and the ten largest hold 8% to 10%. The CDR3 is 14 residues long. V was trimmed by 6 bases and J by 8 bases, leaving 18 bases between them. CDR1 LNHDA and CDR2 SQIVND come from the germline V gene (reference sequence). The chain recombines TRBV19 with TRBJ2-3; unclear D gene. Sequences were derived from CD4+ or CD8+ T cells sorted from blood, sampled in a trial of the OX40 agonist ivuxolimab. The receptor was isolated from an adult with an advanced solid tumor such as melanoma, head and neck, liver or kidney cancer. The CDR3 DNA sequence: TGTGCCAGTAGAATGGCCCCAGGCCCACGTACGCAGTATTTT. Protein product: CASRMAPGPRTQYF.